Each of the 11 T cell receptor beta chains below was sequenced from the same sample in a study of cytomegalovirus exposure and HLA in healthy donors. PCR employed 60 Vbeta and 13 Jbeta primers. Sequencing was performed with immunoSEQ multiplex PCR; in TCRdb, only in-frame clones are kept and a portion is missing. This sample has 300,000 or so clones, with roughly four fifths found just once. The sample consisted of PBMCs. Every receptor here comes from a woman between 40 and 50 years old in good health and CMV-seropositive.

The chain carries TRBV25-1 and TRBJ1-5; D is undetermined. The length of the CDR3 is 13 residues. Trimming stripped 4 bases from V and 6 bases from J, with 10 bases between. Germline CDR1 is MGHDK and CDR2 is SYGVNS. The CDR3 is CASSGHLGQPQHF. The DNA for the CDR3 is TGTGCCAGCAGTGGACACCTTGGTCAGCCCCAGCATTTT.

This clone turned up a few times. The chain carries TRBV29-1 and TRBJ1-2; D is possibly TRBD1 (5 bases). There are 13 residues in the CDR3. Germline V lookup: CDR1 SQVTM, CDR2 ANQGSEA. V shed 4 bases and J shed 3 bases, with 12 bases lying between them. In DNA form, the CDR3 reads TGCAGCGTTGGTCAGGGTGGGGACTATGGCTACACCTTC. Translation: CSVGQGGDYGYTF.

The chain is built from TRBV27 and TRBJ2-2; TRBD1 matches 8 bases. CDR3 length: 18 residues. From germline, CDR1 is MNHEY and CDR2 SMNVEV (reference sequence). The J segment lost 1 base and the V segment lost 2 bases, leaving 9 bases of the junction unmatched. The CDR3 spells CASSLRRTGLKNTGELFF. CDR3 in DNA: TGTGCCAGCAGTTTAAGGCGGACAGGGCTAAAGAACACCGGGGAGCTGTTTTTT.

The chain is built from TRBV28 and TRBJ1-5, with 8 bases fitting TRBD1. Germline lookup yields CDR1 MDHEN and CDR2 SYDVKM. This CDR3 region has 17 residues. Losses at the gene ends were 2 bases for V and 6 bases for J; bases not matched to a gene: 12. The CDR3 sequence: CASSLRTGTGSRQPQHF. The CDR3 coding sequence is TGTGCCAGCAGTTTACGCACCGGGACAGGATCGCGTCAGCCCCAGCATTTT.

This chain uses TRBV2 with TRBJ2-7, with 9 bases aligning to TRBD2. CDR3 size: 15 residues. Germline CDR1 reads SNHLY; CDR2 reads FYNNEI. The V gene end was trimmed by 2 bases and the J gene end by 4 bases; junction bases not matched to a gene: 6. CDR3 nucleotide sequence: TGTGCCAGCAGTGAAATTCTAGCGGGATTATACGAGCAGTACTTC. Amino acids: CASSEILAGLYEQYF.

This clone has more than one count but fewer than ten. The chain employs TRBV5-4 and TRBJ1-5, with D possibly being TRBD1 (5 bases). CDR3 length equals 13 residues. Germline lookup yields CDR1 SGHNT and CDR2 YYREEE (reference sequence). The ends were cut back, 4 bases at V and 6 bases at J, with 11 bases in the middle. DNA of the CDR3: TGTGCCAGCAGCCCTGGAAGGGGTCAGCCCCAGCATTTT. As protein: CASSPGRGQPQHF.

A remark on this clone: The germline gene is not matched at one end of the junction; a read error may be the cause. V and J are TRBV7-9 and TRBJ2-7; 12 bases map to TRBD2. This CDR3 comprises 16 residues. Germline V gene lookup returns CDR1 SEHNR and CDR2 FQNEAQ (reference sequence). The CDR3 protein is CASSLVTSGSSHEQYF. The CDR3 nucleotides read TGTGCCAGCAGCTTAGTGACTAGCGGGAGCTCCCACGAGCAGTACTTC.

V usage is TRBV30 and J usage is TRBJ2-3, with D uncertain. The CDR3 has 14 amino acids. The germline CDR1 and CDR2 sequences are GTSNPN and SVGIG (reference sequence). V was clipped by 4 bases and J by 0 bases, with 11 bases between them. The chain's CDR3 is CAWNGSPSTDTQYF. CDR3 DNA: TGTGCCTGGAACGGGTCTCCTAGCACAGATACGCAGTATTTT. The whole variable domain, filled in from reference TRBV30 and TRBJ2-3, reads SQTIHQWPATLVQPVGSPLSLECTVEGTSNPNLYWYRQAAGRGLQLLFYSVGIGQISSEVPQNLSASRPQDRQFILSSKKLLLSDSGFYLCAWNGSPSTDTQYFGPGTRLTVL.

The genes are TRBV6-1 and TRBJ2-3, with TRBD1 matching 8 bases. This CDR3 comprises 15 residues. From germline, CDR1 is MNHNS and CDR2 SASEGT. The ends lost 6 bases at V and 1 base at J; junction bases unmatched: 6. CDR3 nucleotide sequence: TGTGCCAGCAGAGCCCCAGGGGGCGGCACAGATACGCAGTATTTT. Amino acid sequence: CASRAPGGGTDTQYF.

V and J are TRBV5-1 and TRBJ2-1; 9 nucleotides line up with TRBD1. The CDR3 totals 15 residues. CDR1 is SGHRS and CDR2 is YFSETQ in the germline V gene. The V and J ends lost 1 base and 4 bases, in that order; junction bases with no gene match: 3. CDR3 protein: CASSLRTGVYNEQFF. CDR3 DNA sequence: TGCGCCAGCAGCTTGAGGACAGGGGTTTACAATGAGCAGTTCTTC.

CDR3: CASGTSGSSGELFF. The DNA of the CDR3 is TGTGCTAGTGGGACTAGCGGGAGTTCGGGGGAGCTGTTTTTT. This chain connects TRBV12-5 to TRBJ2-2, with 12 bases matching TRBD2. The CDR3 runs to 14 residues. Germline V gene lookup returns CDR1 LGHNT and CDR2 FRNRAP. V shed 6 bases and J 8 bases; nucleotides not matched to a gene: 4.